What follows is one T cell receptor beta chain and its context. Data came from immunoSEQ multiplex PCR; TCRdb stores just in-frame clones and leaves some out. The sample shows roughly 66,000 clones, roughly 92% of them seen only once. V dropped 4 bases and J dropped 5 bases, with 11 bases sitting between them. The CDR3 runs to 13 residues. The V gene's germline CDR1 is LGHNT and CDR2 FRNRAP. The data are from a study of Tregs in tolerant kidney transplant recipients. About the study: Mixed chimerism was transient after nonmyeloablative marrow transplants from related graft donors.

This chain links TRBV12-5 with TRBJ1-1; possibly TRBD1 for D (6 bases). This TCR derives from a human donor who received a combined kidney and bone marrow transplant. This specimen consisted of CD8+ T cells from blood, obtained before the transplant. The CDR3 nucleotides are TGTGCTAGTGGTTCCGGGGGGCTGACTGAAGCTTTCTTT. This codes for CASGSGGLTEAFF.